This TCR beta chain was sequenced in a study of cytomegalovirus exposure and HLA in healthy donors. Study results and limitations: An analysis was carried out later, and it reportedly showed fewer N-insertions in an Asian-associated ancestry cluster than the approximately 670-donor mean.

The CDR3 is 14 residues long. The V end lost 5 bases, the J end lost 5 bases, and 10 bases lay between the germline ends. Germline V gene data show CDR1 as MNHEY and CDR2 as SVGAGI. The PCR ran on 60 Vbeta and 13 Jbeta primers. The protocol was immunoSEQ multiplex PCR, while the TCRdb copy is restricted to in-frame clones and leaves out a portion. The sample has 90,000 to 120,000 clones, about 80% seen once. Of note for this clone: Its antigen remains unidentified.

The clonotype originates from a man between 45 and 60 years old in good health and CMV-seropositive. The source material was PBMCs. This chain uses TRBV6-5 with TRBJ1-6; D may be TRBD1 (5 bases). CDR3 in DNA: TGTGCCAGCAGTAGCCAGGGCCATAATTCACCCCTCCACTTT. This codes for CASSSQGHNSPLHF.